This TCR beta chain was retrieved from a study of shared clonotypes between healthy human individuals. Every contributor of samples was a Caucasian grown-up residing in Nashville, Tennessee. Study-level results: Researchers sampled blood only, noting tissue repertoires likely differ. With few donors, the genetic and exposure-history diversity represented was limited.

Unsorted PBMC DNA was run through sequencing on ten immunoSEQ deep assay plates. Sequenced by immunoSEQ multiplex PCR; TCRdb stores in-frame clones only, minus some. Among about 560,000 clones listed, around 80% were seen once. Worth noting for this clone: Its antigen is not identified.

Input material: PBMCs. The sequence came from a woman aged 35 to 49 in good health. Some clones in this sample may be carry-over from other donors' samples.

DNA for the CDR3: TGCAGTGCTGCCCCCTACGAGCAGTACTTC. Translated, it gives CSAAPYEQYF. The rearrangement joins TRBV20-1 to TRBJ2-7; D is uncertain. Looked up from germline, CDR1 is DFQATT and CDR2 is SNEGSKA (reference sequence). Trimming stripped 5 bases from V and 2 bases from J, with 4 bases between. The CDR3 covers 10 residues.